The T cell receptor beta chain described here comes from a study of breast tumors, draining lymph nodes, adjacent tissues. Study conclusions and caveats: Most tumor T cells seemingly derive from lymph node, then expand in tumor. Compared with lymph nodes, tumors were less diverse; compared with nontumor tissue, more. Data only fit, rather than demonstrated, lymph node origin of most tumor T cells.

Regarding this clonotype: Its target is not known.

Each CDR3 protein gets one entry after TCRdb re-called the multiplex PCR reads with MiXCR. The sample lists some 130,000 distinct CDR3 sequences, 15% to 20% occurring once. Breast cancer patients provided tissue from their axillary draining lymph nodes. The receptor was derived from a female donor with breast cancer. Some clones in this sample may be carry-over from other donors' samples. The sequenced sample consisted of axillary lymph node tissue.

The CDR3 sequence: CASSRQVPPNTGELFF. In nucleotides, the CDR3 is TGTGCCAGCAGTCGACAGGTCCCACCGAACACCGGGGAGCTGTTTTTT. The chain is built from TRBV6-1 and TRBJ2-2; D is possibly TRBD1 (6 bases). The V end lost 5 bases, the J end lost 0 bases, and 13 bases lay between the germline ends. The germline CDR1 and CDR2 sequences are MNHNS and SASEGT. The CDR3 runs 16 residues.